The rows below give T cell receptor beta chains drawn from one sample of a study of a mutant IDH1 vaccine in newly diagnosed glioma. The method was immunoSEQ multiplex PCR; TCRdb's version includes in-frame clones alone and lacks a portion of them. The sample carries about 50,000 clones, about three quarters recorded once. Their antigen targets remain unknown. Here the sequenced sample was PBMCs, taken from a glioma patient whose treatment included an IDH1 peptide vaccine. The receptors stem from a man aged 45-65 years with glioma. The CDR3 runs from the conserved cysteine through the conserved F or W. The D gene is left open where the match is weak. Not all rows give a size; the values are once, few, many and, for expanded clones, a class.

clone size,D gene,V gene,J gene,CDR3 protein,CDR3 DNA
NA,TRBD2,TRBV2,TRBJ2-3,CASSAGLAADTQYF,TGTGCCAGCAGTGCAGGACTAGCGGCAGATACGCAGTATTTT
NA,NA,TRBV4-2,TRBJ1-1,CASRSENTEAFF,TGTGCCAGCAGGTCAGAGAACACTGAAGCTTTCTTT
NA,NA,TRBV5-1,TRBJ1-3,CASSLVAGSGNTIYF,TGCGCCAGCAGCTTGGTGGCGGGCTCTGGAAACACCATATATTTT
NA,TRBD1,TRBV5-1,TRBJ2-6,CASSTTGAGANVLTF,TGCGCCAGCAGCACCACAGGGGCTGGGGCCAACGTCCTGACTTTC
NA,NA,TRBV5-6,TRBJ1-4,CASSLVGTAVELFF,TGTGCCAGCAGCTTGGTTGGGACGGCGGTGGAACTGTTTTTT
medium-sized,NA,TRBV4-1,TRBJ2-7,CASSQGPYEQYF,TGCGCCAGCAGCCAAGGTCCCTACGAGCAGTACTTC
medium-sized,NA,TRBV5-6,TRBJ2-7,CASSSDRRGPHF,TGTGCCAGCAGCTCCGACAGGCGAGGCCCCCACTTC
NA,NA,TRBV5-6,TRBJ2-7,CASSLLQASYEQYF,TGTGCCAGCAGCTTGCTTCAGGCCTCCTACGAGCAGTACTTC
NA,NA,TRBV6-1,TRBJ1-6,CANSPRGNNSPLHF,TGTGCCAACTCACCCCGGGGTAATAATTCACCCCTCCACTTT
once,NA,TRBV9,TRBJ2-2,CASSGLVRAPGELFF,TGTGCCAGCAGCGGCCTGGTGCGGGCTCCCGGGGAGCTGTTTTTT
NA,TRBD1,TRBV19,TRBJ1-4,CASNNRGREKLFF,TGTGCCAGTAATAACAGGGGGCGTGAAAAACTGTTTTTT
once,NA,TRBV6-5,TRBJ1-1,CASSGKMWGSTEAFF,TGTGCCAGCAGTGGAAAAATGTGGGGTTCGACTGAAGCTTTCTTT
NA,NA,TRBV7-9,TRBJ1-1,CASSARQSEAFF,TGTGCCAGCAGCGCCCGACAGAGTGAAGCTTTCTTT
medium-sized,NA,TRBV7-9,TRBJ1-1,CASRLGGLNTEAFF,TGTGCCAGCAGATTAGGGGGGTTGAACACTGAAGCTTTCTTT
NA,NA,TRBV21-1,TRBJ1-1,CASSRQSTMNTEAFF,TGTGCCAGCAGTAGACAGTCTACTATGAACACTGAAGCTTTCTTT
NA,NA,TRBV5-1,TRBJ2-1,CASSLEGAGYEQFF,TGCGCCAGCAGCTTGGAAGGTGCGGGTTATGAGCAGTTCTTC
once,NA,TRBV18,TRBJ2-5,CASSPAAALKETQYF,TGTGCCAGCTCACCGGCAGCAGCCCTCAAAGAGACCCAGTACTTC
NA,NA,TRBV28,TRBJ2-3,CASSYSWGYPSTDTQYF,TGTGCCAGCAGTTACTCGTGGGGTTACCCTAGCACAGATACGCAGTATTTT
NA,NA,TRBV5-5,TRBJ1-4,CASSLGAGNEKLFF,TGTGCCAGCAGCTTGGGAGCCGGTAATGAAAAACTGTTTTTT
NA,NA,TRBV7-9,TRBJ1-4,CASTPGVTTNEKLFF,TGTGCCAGCACCCCGGGGGTTACAACTAATGAAAAACTGTTTTTT
NA,NA,TRBV7-2,TRBJ1-5,CASSRSGGNQPQHF,TGTGCCAGCAGCCGCTCCGGGGGAAATCAGCCCCAGCATTTT
NA,NA,TRBV7-8,TRBJ1-2,CASSSGTPGDYSYGYTF,TGTGCCAGCAGCTCCGGGACCCCGGGGGATTATAGCTATGGCTACACCTTC
NA,NA,TRBV5-1,TRBJ2-5,CASSLEVLETQYF,TGCGCCAGCAGCTTGGAGGTCTTGGAGACCCAGTACTTC
NA,NA,TRBV6-1,TRBJ2-7,CASSDVARGQYF,TGTGCCAGCAGTGATGTCGCCAGGGGGCAGTACTTC
medium-sized,NA,TRBV5-1,TRBJ1-6,CASSFWGNNSPLHF,TGCGCCAGCAGCTTCTGGGGTAATAATTCACCCCTCCACTTT
NA,NA,TRBV9,TRBJ2-1,CASSVTPSYNEQFF,TGTGCCAGCAGCGTCACCCCCTCCTACAATGAGCAGTTCTTC
few,NA,TRBV29-1,TRBJ1-1,CSVERIQNTEAFF,TGCAGCGTTGAGAGGATTCAGAACACTGAAGCTTTCTTT
NA,NA,TRBV27,TRBJ1-2,CASRFYVGDLYGYTF,TGTGCCAGCAGGTTTTACGTAGGGGACCTCTATGGCTACACCTTC
NA,NA,TRBV6-1,TRBJ2-7,CASGTAYEQYF,TGTGCCAGCGGGACCGCCTACGAGCAGTACTTC
few,NA,TRBV10-3,TRBJ2-3,CAISGVPSTDTQYF,TGTGCCATCAGTGGGGTTCCAAGCACAGATACGCAGTATTTT
NA,NA,TRBV6-6,TRBJ1-2,CASSFYTANYGYTF,TGTGCCAGCAGTTTCTACACAGCTAACTATGGCTACACCTTC
NA,NA,TRBV7-7,TRBJ2-3,CASSLAQGDTQYF,TGTGCTAGCAGCTTAGCGCAAGGAGATACGCAGTATTTT
NA,NA,TRBV19,TRBJ2-5,CASSQGRYDQETQYF,TGTGCCAGTAGTCAGGGCCGATACGACCAAGAGACCCAGTACTTC
few,TRBD1,TRBV29-1,TRBJ1-5,CSVRTGSNQPQHF,TGCAGCGTTCGGACAGGCAGCAATCAGCCCCAGCATTTT
NA,NA,TRBV18,TRBJ1-6,CASSPPQGDNSPLHF,TGTGCCAGCTCACCACCTCAAGGAGATAATTCACCCCTCCACTTT
NA,NA,TRBV6-5,TRBJ2-5,CASSPTGFQETQYF,TGTGCCAGCAGCCCGACAGGTTTCCAAGAGACCCAGTACTTC
NA,TRBD1,TRBV16,TRBJ2-7,CASRFSGGEQYF,TGTGCCAGCAGATTTTCAGGGGGCGAGCAGTACTTC
NA,TRBD1,TRBV5-1,TRBJ2-7,CASSLPRTGEDEQYF,TGCGCCAGCAGCCTGCCCCGGACAGGGGAGGACGAGCAGTACTTC
NA,NA,TRBV5-6,TRBJ1-1,CASSLRTQGTEAFF,TGTGCCAGCAGCTTGAGGACCCAGGGTACTGAAGCTTTCTTT
NA,TRBD1,TRBV2,TRBJ1-5,CASRGGTVNQPQHF,TGTGCCAGCAGGGGGGGGACAGTAAATCAGCCCCAGCATTTT
NA,NA,TRBV7-9,TRBJ2-2,CASSLAYLPNTGELFF,TGTGCCAGCAGCTTAGCGTACTTACCGAACACCGGGGAGCTGTTTTTT
NA,NA,TRBV30,TRBJ1-6,CAWTRQATNAPLHF,TGTGCCTGGACGAGACAGGCGACCAACGCACCCCTCCACTTT